This TCR beta chain stems from a study of control samples from healthy donors and cancer patients. Repertoires were generated with immunoSEQ multiplex PCR, while TCRdb's copy carries only in-frame clones and drops some. Of approximately 150,000 clones listed, 94% were seen once; the top ten hold 1.1% to 1.5%. With 2 bases clipped from V and 4 bases from J, the junction kept 7 bases outside the gene matches. The CDR3 consists of 16 residues. The germline V gene has CDR1 KGHSY and CDR2 FQNENV. This clone appeared a single time. V gene TRBV16 combines with J gene TRBJ1-4; 7 nucleotides align to TRBD1. The sequence came from a young woman in good health. The sample comprised blood. The DNA of the CDR3 is TGTGCCAGCAGCCAACAGGGGACAGATAATAATGAAAAACTGTTTTTT. Protein sequence: CASSQQGTDNNEKLFF.